The 6 T cell receptor beta chains in this list originate from one sample, sequenced in a study of shared clonotypes between healthy human individuals. Sequenced by immunoSEQ multiplex PCR; TCRdb stores in-frame clones only, minus some. Here the sample spans about 820,000 clones, roughly 92% being singletons. Naive CD8 cells lacked CD45RO and underwent positive selection for CCR7, leaving out terminally differentiated effector memory CD45RA+ cells. Input material: naive CD8+ T cells sorted from blood. The receptors originated from a man younger than 40 in good health.

This chain links TRBV7-9 with TRBJ2-3; tentative D call: TRBD1 (6 bases). Germline-derived CDR1 and CDR2 are SEHNR and FQNEAQ (reference sequence). The V end lost 0 bases, the J end lost 6 bases, and 22 bases lay between the germline ends. The CDR3 spans 18 residues. The chain's CDR3 is CASSLAVGGKTGSDTQYF. The CDR3, as DNA: TGTGCCAGCAGCTTAGCAGTCGGAGGAAAAACAGGGTCCGATACGCAGTATTTT.

As regards this clone: Different DNA sequences within this sample yield the same CDR3. The chain couples TRBV2 to TRBJ2-1; weak D call: TRBD2 (6 bases). Trimming removed 7 bases at V and 3 bases at J, with 7 bases between. The CDR3 length is 12 residues. The V gene's germline CDR1 is SNHLY and CDR2 FYNNEI. The CDR3 DNA reads as TGTGCCAGCACCGGGAGCTACAATGAGCAGTTCTTC. As protein: CASTGSYNEQFF.

The chain carries TRBV11-2 and TRBJ1-5; D is unresolved. V lost 2 bases and J lost 1, with 9 bases in between. The CDR3 spans 15 residues. The germline gives CDR1 SGHAT, CDR2 FQNNGV. This CDR3 reads CASSLSRGSNQPQHF. The DNA of the CDR3 is TGTGCCAGCAGCTTAAGTCGGGGAAGCAATCAGCCCCAGCATTTT.

This clone was found once. The rearrangement links TRBV11-2 to TRBJ2-5; D is uncertain. CDR3 length: 14 residues. Trimming removed 4 bases from V and 5 bases from J, with 14 bases in between. Germline-derived CDR1 and CDR2 are SGHAT and FQNNGV. The CDR3, as DNA: TGTGCCAGCAGCTCCGGTATTTTTGGGGAGACCCAGTACTTC. Translating gives CASSSGIFGETQYF.

The V call is TRBV28, the J call TRBJ2-1; TRBD2 aligns across 10 bases. Germline V CDR1 and CDR2: MDHEN, SYDVKM. This CDR3 has 16 amino acids. V shed 5 bases and J 3 bases; nucleotides not matched to a gene: 7. In nucleotides, the CDR3 is TGTGCCAGCAGTCTCCGGACTAGCGGTTACTACAATGAGCAGTTCTTC. Its protein product is CASSLRTSGYYNEQFF.

This clone was counted at least ten times. This sequence joins TRBV6-5 and TRBJ2-7; TRBD2 matches 10 bases. Per germline, CDR1 MNHEY and CDR2 SVGAGI. The CDR3 runs 14 residues. The ends lost 5 bases at V and 6 bases at J; junction bases unmatched: 7. CDR3: CASSPLAGAGEQYF. In DNA form, the CDR3 reads TGTGCCAGCAGTCCCCTAGCGGGAGCAGGCGAGCAGTACTTC.